Only one count was recorded for the clone carrying this TCR beta chain. Germline trimming cut 1 base from V and 0 bases from J; bases unmatched to any gene: 6. Germline V gene data show CDR1 as SGHTA and CDR2 as FQGNSA. This CDR3 has 17 amino acids. This record belongs to a study of blood T cell repertoires in COVID-19. Method: immunoSEQ multiplex PCR; TCRdb's copy keeps in-frame clones and lacks some. This table has 80,000 to 85,000 clones, almost 90% appearing once. This TCR was recovered from a woman of 80 years or more with acute or convalescent COVID-19. The chain recombines TRBV7-2 with TRBJ2-1; 7 bases align to TRBD1. Material for sequencing was peripheral blood. The CDR3: CASSLGGQESSYNEQFF. In DNA form, the CDR3 reads TGTGCCAGCAGCTTAGGAGGACAGGAGAGCTCCTACAATGAGCAGTTCTTC.